Only a few counts were recorded for the clone carrying this T cell receptor beta chain. Its antigen remains unidentified. Time point here: sample taken at primary tumor resection. Individually, TCR cDNA molecules were each labelled with a unique molecular identifier. MiXCR was run by TCRdb on the 5' RACE reads, yielding one entry per CDR3 protein. The sample consists of around 18,000 distinct CDR3 sequences, 7% to 7.5% of them appearing once. The source of the sample is a study of spatial heterogeneity in lung cancer. Points from the study as a whole: The number of expanded tumor alpha and beta chains correlated with mutation number. There was tracking of ubiquitous and regional nonsynonymous mutations by the respective counts of ubiquitous and regional expanded TCRs.

This CDR3 comprises 12 residues. V lost 0 bases, J lost 3 bases, and 5 bases lay in between. Per germline, CDR1 DFQATT and CDR2 SNEGSKA (reference sequence). The gene calls are TRBV20-1 and TRBJ1-1; D unclear. The source material was lung tumor tissue, sampled at surgery. This TCR came from a female donor with early-stage non-small cell lung cancer. The chain's CDR3 is CSARDVHTEAFF. The CDR3, as DNA: TGCAGTGCTAGAGACGTTCACACTGAAGCTTTCTTT.